This T cell receptor beta chain derives from a study of cytomegalovirus exposure and HLA in healthy donors. Germline CDR1 MDHEN, CDR2 SYDVKM. Trimming shortened V by 8 bases and J by 7 bases, and 15 bases separated the two germline ends. The CDR3 sequence is 14 residues long. Researchers ran the PCR with 60 Vbeta and 13 Jbeta primers. Assay used: immunoSEQ multiplex PCR; TCRdb lists only in-frame clones, some missing. The sample shows about 120,000 clones, under 85% of them seen only once. The J gene is TRBJ1-6, the V gene TRBV28; a possible D gene is TRBD1 (6 bases). This TCR was sampled from a male donor in good health and CMV-seropositive. Sequenced material: PBMCs. The CDR3 protein is CASLGAQGNSPLHF. The CDR3 nucleotides read TGTGCCAGCCTCGGAGCACAGGGCAATTCACCCCTCCACTTT.